Sequencing of this T cell receptor beta chain was carried out in a study of cytotoxic CD8 clonotypes in ibrutinib-treated CLL. Study as a whole: The cohort had ten to eleven relapsed/refractory and approximately 14 treatment-naive patients, fewer than 18 IGHV unmutated. Following treatment for a median roughly twelve months, range 6 to 36, response samples were then taken. The study, taken as a whole, reports: At ibrutinib response, clonality increased, and at progression it declined back toward baseline. Against age-matched healthy donors, baseline clonality ran higher and tracked circulating CD8+ T-cell counts.

The germline V and J ends were trimmed by 6 bases and 1 base, with 13 bases remaining between them. The V gene's germline CDR1 is SGHNT and CDR2 YYREEE (reference sequence). This CDR3 spans 15 amino acids. As to this clone: As yet, its antigen is unknown.

The assay was immunoSEQ multiplex PCR, and TCRdb's table has in-frame clones only and misses some. This table holds 150,000 or so clones, under 90% found once. This receptor was identified in a human donor with chronic lymphocytic leukemia. This material consisted of PBMCs, taken after 24 months of ibrutinib treatment. The V and J genes are TRBV5-4 and TRBJ1-4, with a possible D match to TRBD1 (6 bases). CDR3 coding DNA: TGTGCCAGCACCTCTGGAGGGGGAACTAATGAAAAACTGTTTTTT. Translating gives CASTSGGGTNEKLFF.